The source of this T cell receptor delta chain is a study of delta chains in infants with herpesvirus infections (dated by TCRdb to 2022 to 2023). With respect to the entire study: To characterize gammadelta T cell responses to primary cytomegalovirus (CMV) infection, researchers prospectively followed a birth cohort of Ugandan infants starting at birth. Previously published Belgian fetal and cord blood gammadelta TCR data were added only for comparison and were not generated in this cohort. Infant blood samples were grouped into approximate age categories of 1.5, 4, 8 and 12 months. A public fetal Vdelta1/Vgamma8 gammadelta TCR clonotype was searched for in infants infected with CMV after birth. From PBMC, gammadelta TCRs were sequenced for some 19 CMV-infected infants (one congenitally infected) and several CMV-uninfected infants who had sufficient sample available. Paper-wide results and their limitations: Detection of the public clonotype was limited to the first time point after infection, and the public clonotype was not found in uninfected infants or in infants infected after 120 days. In CMV-uninfected infants, the public clonotype might still be present but below the detection limit. Public-clonotype frequency among Vdelta1 cells appeared to correlate inversely with age at infection and decayed rapidly, seemingly not persisting beyond roughly 9 weeks. The public Vdelta1 clonotype appeared in 4 of 18 CMV-infected infants: three infected postnatally before 120 days of age, plus the congenitally infected infant. The authors noted a small sample size and no race- or environment-matched controls, since nearly all Ugandans acquire CMV before adulthood.

The library came from RT-PCR. PBMC RNA was reverse transcribed with SuperScript II using gamma-chain- and delta-chain-specific primers to generate TCR cDNA. The cDNA was purified with AMPure XP beads, then amplified and indexed with Illumina adapters using the Nextera XT Index Kit. An Illumina MiSeq with a V2 300-cycle kit was used to sequence the gammadelta TCR libraries. Processing in the source paper ran as follows. Using MiXCR v2.1.12, CDR3 sequences were assembled, and reads were mapped onto D, J and V genes obtained from GenBank. Repertoire analyses of the CDR3 clonotypes were performed with VDJtools v1.2.1. TCRdb reprocessed the public reads with the caller CATT; rows with the same DNA were merged afterwards. The authors' filters were not applied to this entry. The sample table holds around 1,500 delta-chain clones, of which 25% to 30% were seen once. About 7% of the sample is taken by the ten largest.

Infants were enrolled after their mothers, pregnant women receiving prenatal care in Kampala, Uganda, were recruited, and documentation of maternal HIV status was required. Home visits to families took place weekly, and collection of infant clinical information, oral swabs and peripheral blood began at 6 weeks of age and was repeated every 4 months after that. After blood was collected in heparin tubes, PBMC were isolated using Ficoll-Paque density gradient centrifugation and then cryopreserved. In the case of this clone: The antigen this receptor binds is unknown. There are no base qualities to consult, and no much larger clone falls within one base.

V is cut by 0 bases and J by 0 bases, and the space between the germline ends is 26 bases. The CDR3 sequence holds 21 residues, the cysteine and phenylalanine included. Only CDR3 DNA is held: 63 bases, read in frame from base 1. In the germline V gene, CDR1 corresponds to TSWWSYY and CDR2 to QGS. Recombination connected TRDV1 to TRDJ1; the D gene is perhaps TRDD3, from 5 matching bases. The TCR was taken from a human donor who was a Ugandan infant, either HIV-exposed or HIV-unexposed (not recorded which). The sample here was peripheral blood, taken at time point 1 of longitudinal follow-up. The DNA sequence is given as TGTGCTCTTGGGGAACTTGCTCCTCCGTCGGATAAGAGGGGGTACACCGATAAACTCATCTTT. Its protein reads: CALGELAPPSDKRGYTDKLIF.